A selection of T cell receptor beta chains follows, all from one sample in a study of cytomegalovirus exposure and HLA in healthy donors. Clones were sequenced by immunoSEQ multiplex PCR, and TCRdb holds only the in-frame ones, with some missing. Of over 110,000 clones listed, around 79% were seen once; the top ten hold more than 3%. The sample taken for sequencing was PBMCs. The receptors were sampled from a female donor in good health and CMV-seronegative. CDR3s leave out the opening cysteine and the closing phenylalanine or tryptophan. Fields, in order: J gene, V gene, clone size, CDR3 protein. Part of the rows lack a size; the others show once, few, many or a class for expanded clones.

TRBJ2-5,TRBV7-6,once,ASSLAGGQQTQY
TRBJ1-1,TRBV7-2,-,ASSLLTEAF
TRBJ2-4,TRBV4-1,-,ASMVSDNSWDKNIQY
TRBJ2-3,TRBV7-2,-,ASSPNDNTQY
TRBJ1-1,TRBV6-4,-,ASSDPPADGTEAF
TRBJ2-3,TRBV9,-,ASSVAGGITDTQY
TRBJ2-1,TRBV7-9,-,ASSGRLAGDLSSYNEQF
TRBJ1-6,TRBV5-8,-,ASSYRTGNSPLH
TRBJ1-3,TRBV6-5,-,ASSYGTGIFDTIY
TRBJ2-1,TRBV29-1,-,SSRTSGRAAYNEQF
TRBJ2-2,TRBV9,-,ASSVGATGGITGELF
TRBJ2-1,TRBV10-1,-,ASSPRDRGYNEQF
TRBJ2-1,TRBV2,-,ASRAGQGAYNEQF
TRBJ2-5,TRBV5-1,-,ASSPRRNQETQY
TRBJ2-7,TRBV7-9,-,ASSPRTGVGSYEQY
TRBJ2-7,TRBV11-2,-,ASSFGERYEQY
TRBJ2-7,TRBV4-1,-,ASSQERGLYEQY